This T cell receptor beta chain was documented in a study of blood T cell repertoires in COVID-19. Across the study: The samples span acute and convalescent COVID-19 from the United States, Italy and Spain. T cells, B-cell-depleted T cells, or PBMCs provided the cDNA or gDNA that served as material.

This CDR3 is built from 12 residues. The germline V gene has CDR1 MNHEY and CDR2 SVGAGI. Trimming removed 2 bases from V and 7 bases from J, with 8 bases in between. In the source study's methods: Amplification from reference gene primers served as the basis for estimated nucleated cell counts. The protocol was immunoSEQ multiplex PCR, while the TCRdb copy is restricted to in-frame clones and leaves out a portion. V, J and clone size derive from that table, while D and trimming were established from the DNA sequence. The sample lists tens of thousands of clones, around three quarters seen once, with under 15% in the top ten.

V gene TRBV6-5 combines with J gene TRBJ1-2; perhaps TRBD1 as D (5 bases). This receptor was identified in a woman aged 70 to 79 with acute or convalescent COVID-19. The source material was peripheral blood. CDR3 nucleotide sequence: TGTGCCAGCAGTTACCAGGGTGGTGGCTACACCTTC. It codes for CASSYQGGGYTF.